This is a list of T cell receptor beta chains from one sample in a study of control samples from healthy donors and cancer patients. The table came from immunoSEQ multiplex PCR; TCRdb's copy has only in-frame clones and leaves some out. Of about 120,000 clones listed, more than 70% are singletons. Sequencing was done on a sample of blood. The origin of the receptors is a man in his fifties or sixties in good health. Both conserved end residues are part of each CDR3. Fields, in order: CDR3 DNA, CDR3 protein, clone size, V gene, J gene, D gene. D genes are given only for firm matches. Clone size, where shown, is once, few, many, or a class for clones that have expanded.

cdr3_nt: TGTGCCAGTAGTACCCCACCGGGACAGGGGCGAATTAGGGGCAATCAGCCCCAGCATTTT
cdr3_aa: CASSTPPGQGRIRGNQPQHF
clone_size: .
v_call: TRBV19
j_call: TRBJ1-5
d_call: TRBD1

cdr3_nt: TGCGCCAGCAGCTTGGGGCCAGGGGAGAAGGGATCACCCCTCCACTTT
cdr3_aa: CASSLGPGEKGSPLHF
clone_size: .
v_call: TRBV5-1
j_call: TRBJ1-6
d_call: .

cdr3_nt: TGTGCCAGCAGCTTAGGGGATTTTCCTTTGAACACTGAAGCTTTCTTT
cdr3_aa: CASSLGDFPLNTEAFF
clone_size: .
v_call: TRBV11-2
j_call: TRBJ1-1
d_call: .

cdr3_nt: TGTGCCACCAGTGCCGCGACACAGGGGGCGAACACTGAAGCTTTCTTT
cdr3_aa: CATSAATQGANTEAFF
clone_size: .
v_call: TRBV24-1
j_call: TRBJ1-1
d_call: TRBD1

cdr3_nt: TGTGCCAGCAGTGGACAGGGAGAAAACACCATATATTTT
cdr3_aa: CASSGQGENTIYF
clone_size: .
v_call: TRBV25-1
j_call: TRBJ1-3
d_call: TRBD1

cdr3_nt: TGTGCCAGCAGCGGGGGGGCGGGTGAGCAGTTCTTC
cdr3_aa: CASSGGAGEQFF
clone_size: .
v_call: TRBV25-1
j_call: TRBJ2-1
d_call: TRBD2

cdr3_nt: TGTGCCAGCACCCACGGGACAGGGCGCTACGAGCAGTACTTC
cdr3_aa: CASTHGTGRYEQYF
clone_size: .
v_call: TRBV6-5
j_call: TRBJ2-7
d_call: TRBD1

cdr3_nt: TGCAGCGTTGTTGACAACCAAAAGAACACTGAAGCTTTCTTT
cdr3_aa: CSVVDNQKNTEAFF
clone_size: .
v_call: TRBV29-1
j_call: TRBJ1-1
d_call: .

cdr3_nt: TGTGCCAGCAGTGAAGTGGCAGGGGACTATGGCTACACCTTC
cdr3_aa: CASSEVAGDYGYTF
clone_size: .
v_call: TRBV6-1
j_call: TRBJ1-2
d_call: .

cdr3_nt: TGTGCCAGCAGGAGACAGTCGAACACTGAAGCTTTCTTT
cdr3_aa: CASRRQSNTEAFF
clone_size: .
v_call: TRBV2
j_call: TRBJ1-1
d_call: .

cdr3_nt: TGTGCCAGCAGCTTAAGTCGGGACGGGTATGAAGCTTTCTTT
cdr3_aa: CASSLSRDGYEAFF
clone_size: .
v_call: TRBV7-2
j_call: TRBJ1-1
d_call: .

cdr3_nt: TGTGCCAGCAGCCAAGGAAGAGGGATGGAGACCCAGTACTTC
cdr3_aa: CASSQGRGMETQYF
clone_size: .
v_call: TRBV4-2
j_call: TRBJ2-5
d_call: .

cdr3_nt: TGTGCCAGCAGGCGATACAAGGGGAGCTCCTACGAGCAGTACTTC
cdr3_aa: CASRRYKGSSYEQYF
clone_size: .
v_call: TRBV6-6
j_call: TRBJ2-7
d_call: .

cdr3_nt: TGTGCCAGCAAGCGGGGGGCCAGCACAGATAGCCAGTATTTT
cdr3_aa: CASKRGASTDSQYF
clone_size: .
v_call: TRBV6-5
j_call: TRBJ2-3
d_call: TRBD2

cdr3_nt: TGTGCCAGTAGTATAGGGACAGCGAACACCGGGGAGCTGTTTTTT
cdr3_aa: CASSIGTANTGELFF
clone_size: few
v_call: TRBV19
j_call: TRBJ2-2
d_call: .

cdr3_nt: TGTGCCAGCAGTTTATTAGGTCACACTGAAGCTTTCTTT
cdr3_aa: CASSLLGHTEAFF
clone_size: .
v_call: TRBV12-3/TRBV12-4
j_call: TRBJ1-1
d_call: .

cdr3_nt: TGTGCCAGCAGCCCATGGACTAGCGGGGGGGCGCGAGAGACCCAGTACTTC
cdr3_aa: CASSPWTSGGARETQYF
clone_size: once
v_call: TRBV9
j_call: TRBJ2-5
d_call: TRBD2

cdr3_nt: TGTGCCAGCAGTTTAGTCCGTGGGGGATACACTGAAGCTTTCTTT
cdr3_aa: CASSLVRGGYTEAFF
clone_size: .
v_call: TRBV27
j_call: TRBJ1-1
d_call: .

cdr3_nt: TGTGCCAGCAGTCGCTCAATGGACGGAATCTACTCTGGAAACACCATATATTTT
cdr3_aa: CASSRSMDGIYSGNTIYF
clone_size: .
v_call: TRBV6-6
j_call: TRBJ1-3
d_call: .

cdr3_nt: TGTGCCACCAGTGAGTTAGCTAGCGGGGGAGGTGAGCAGTTCTTC
cdr3_aa: CATSELASGGGEQFF
clone_size: .
v_call: TRBV24-1
j_call: TRBJ2-1
d_call: TRBD2

cdr3_nt: TGTGCCAGCAGCGTAGGGGGTGGGTCTGGAAACACCATATATTTT
cdr3_aa: CASSVGGGSGNTIYF
clone_size: once
v_call: TRBV9
j_call: TRBJ1-3
d_call: .

cdr3_nt: TGCACCAGCAGCCCGGACAGGGGGCAAGAGACCCAGTACTTC
cdr3_aa: CTSSPDRGQETQYF
clone_size: .
v_call: TRBV1
j_call: TRBJ2-5
d_call: .

cdr3_nt: TGCGCCAGCAGCTTTAACCAGGGGGAGGGTGGCTACACCTTC
cdr3_aa: CASSFNQGEGGYTF
clone_size: .
v_call: TRBV5-1
j_call: TRBJ1-2
d_call: TRBD1

cdr3_nt: TGTGCCATCAGTGGCAGGGGCTACGAGCAGTACTTC
cdr3_aa: CAISGRGYEQYF
clone_size: .
v_call: TRBV10-3
j_call: TRBJ2-7
d_call: .

cdr3_nt: TGTGCCAGCTCACCAACGGGGGGGGGCCTTGAAGCTTTCTTT
cdr3_aa: CASSPTGGGLEAFF
clone_size: .
v_call: TRBV18
j_call: TRBJ1-1
d_call: .

cdr3_nt: TGTGCCAGCAGCTTAAAACCCCCTGACAGGGCCTCCTACGAGCAGTACTTC
cdr3_aa: CASSLKPPDRASYEQYF
clone_size: .
v_call: TRBV11-2
j_call: TRBJ2-7
d_call: TRBD1

cdr3_nt: TGTGCCAGCAGCCCTCTAAGGGGGGGGAGGTACGAGCAGTACTTC
cdr3_aa: CASSPLRGGRYEQYF
clone_size: once
v_call: TRBV7-2
j_call: TRBJ2-7
d_call: .

cdr3_nt: TGTGCCAGCAGGGACGCCGGGGGGGCCTATGGCTACACCTTC
cdr3_aa: CASRDAGGAYGYTF
clone_size: once
v_call: TRBV2
j_call: TRBJ1-2
d_call: .

cdr3_nt: TGTGCCAGCAGCTTAGTAGCGGGGGGGCTCAGGGAGCAGTACTTC
cdr3_aa: CASSLVAGGLREQYF
clone_size: .
v_call: TRBV11-2
j_call: TRBJ2-7
d_call: TRBD2

cdr3_nt: TGTGCCAGCAGCCAAGAGGATCTCGACTATGGCTACACCTTC
cdr3_aa: CASSQEDLDYGYTF
clone_size: .
v_call: TRBV14
j_call: TRBJ1-2
d_call: .

cdr3_nt: TGTGCCAGTTCTTCCGGGGACCCGACCTACAATGAGCAGTTCTTC
cdr3_aa: CASSSGDPTYNEQFF
clone_size: .
v_call: TRBV19
j_call: TRBJ2-1
d_call: .

cdr3_nt: TGCGCCAGCAGTCATAGGATTAATAATTCACCCCTCCACTTT
cdr3_aa: CASSHRINNSPLHF
clone_size: .
v_call: TRBV23-1
j_call: TRBJ1-6
d_call: .

cdr3_nt: TGCGCCAGCAGCTTGAACCCGACAGGAGCTAATGAAAAACTGTTTTTT
cdr3_aa: CASSLNPTGANEKLFF
clone_size: once
v_call: TRBV5-1
j_call: TRBJ1-4
d_call: .

cdr3_nt: TGTGCCAGCGCAGACTCTGGGGCCAACGTCCTGACTTTC
cdr3_aa: CASADSGANVLTF
clone_size: .
v_call: TRBV2
j_call: TRBJ2-6
d_call: .

cdr3_nt: TGTGCCAGTACTACACACGGGCAGGGGAATCAGCCCCAGCATTTT
cdr3_aa: CASTTHGQGNQPQHF
clone_size: .
v_call: TRBV19
j_call: TRBJ1-5
d_call: .

cdr3_nt: TGTGCCAGCAGTTCCGAAGCTTTCTTT
cdr3_aa: CASSSEAFF
clone_size: .
v_call: TRBV27
j_call: TRBJ1-1
d_call: .

cdr3_nt: TGTGCCAGCAGTGAGGGACAGGTGGGGCATGAGCAGTTCTTC
cdr3_aa: CASSEGQVGHEQFF
clone_size: .
v_call: TRBV2
j_call: TRBJ2-1
d_call: TRBD1

cdr3_nt: TGTGCCAGCAAAGGTGCCGGGGAGACCCAGTACTTC
cdr3_aa: CASKGAGETQYF
clone_size: .
v_call: TRBV2
j_call: TRBJ2-5
d_call: .

cdr3_nt: TGTGCCACCAGTGAGCCGACGGCGGATAGCAATCAGCCCCAGCATTTT
cdr3_aa: CATSEPTADSNQPQHF
clone_size: .
v_call: TRBV24-1
j_call: TRBJ1-5
d_call: .

cdr3_nt: TGTGCCAGCAGCTTTAACAGGGGCCGGGCCTACGAGCAGTACTTC
cdr3_aa: CASSFNRGRAYEQYF
clone_size: .
v_call: TRBV11-1
j_call: TRBJ2-7
d_call: TRBD1

cdr3_nt: TGTGCCAGCTCACCAGTGTTGAGGGAGACCCAGTACTTC
cdr3_aa: CASSPVLRETQYF
clone_size: .
v_call: TRBV18
j_call: TRBJ2-5
d_call: .

cdr3_nt: TGTGCCAGCAGTTACGCCCACAAGGGAGCAAACTATGGCTACACCTTC
cdr3_aa: CASSYAHKGANYGYTF
clone_size: .
v_call: TRBV6-5
j_call: TRBJ1-2
d_call: .

cdr3_nt: TGTGCCAGCAGCCCCGTCCCGGGACAGGGTGAAAAACTGTTTTTT
cdr3_aa: CASSPVPGQGEKLFF
clone_size: once
v_call: TRBV7-9
j_call: TRBJ1-4
d_call: TRBD1

cdr3_nt: TGTGCCAGTAGTATGATGGGGGCCGTAGCTGAAGCTTTCTTT
cdr3_aa: CASSMMGAVAEAFF
clone_size: .
v_call: TRBV19
j_call: TRBJ1-1
d_call: .

cdr3_nt: TGTGCCAGCAGCTTGGATGGGGTTACTAACTATGGCTACACCTTC
cdr3_aa: CASSLDGVTNYGYTF
clone_size: .
v_call: TRBV5-5
j_call: TRBJ1-2
d_call: .

cdr3_nt: TGTGCCAGCAGCTTAACGGGGGCGAGCTCCTACAATGAGCAGTTCTTC
cdr3_aa: CASSLTGASSYNEQFF
clone_size: few
v_call: TRBV7-2
j_call: TRBJ2-1
d_call: .

cdr3_nt: TGTGCCAGCAGCTTAGTATGGGGCACCGGGGAGCTGTTTTTT
cdr3_aa: CASSLVWGTGELFF
clone_size: .
v_call: TRBV7-2
j_call: TRBJ2-2
d_call: .

cdr3_nt: TGTGCCAGTAGTAGACTCACAGGGTCGGGTGGCTACACCTTC
cdr3_aa: CASSRLTGSGGYTF
clone_size: .
v_call: TRBV19
j_call: TRBJ1-2
d_call: .

cdr3_nt: TGTGCCAGCAGGCCCTGGGGTGCGGGGGGTGAGTCTAGCACAGATACGCAGTATTTT
cdr3_aa: CASRPWGAGGESSTDTQYF
clone_size: .
v_call: TRBV27
j_call: TRBJ2-3
d_call: TRBD2

cdr3_nt: TGTGCCAGCTCACCACCGACAGGGGCCTATGGCTACACCTTC
cdr3_aa: CASSPPTGAYGYTF
clone_size: .
v_call: TRBV18
j_call: TRBJ1-2
d_call: TRBD1

cdr3_nt: TGTGCCAGCACTCACAGGGACAGGACGAACACTGAAGCTTTCTTT
cdr3_aa: CASTHRDRTNTEAFF
clone_size: .
v_call: TRBV6-6
j_call: TRBJ1-1
d_call: TRBD1

cdr3_nt: TGCGCCAGCAGCCACACGCCCAACAGGGGGAACACCGGGGAGCTGTTTTTT
cdr3_aa: CASSHTPNRGNTGELFF
clone_size: .
v_call: TRBV4-1
j_call: TRBJ2-2
d_call: TRBD1

cdr3_nt: TGTGCCTGGAGTGCGTTCGACAGCGGGACTGAAGCTTTCTTT
cdr3_aa: CAWSAFDSGTEAFF
clone_size: .
v_call: TRBV30
j_call: TRBJ1-1
d_call: .

cdr3_nt: TGCGCCAGCAGTGAGGGGTTCTACGAGCAGTACTTC
cdr3_aa: CASSEGFYEQYF
clone_size: .
v_call: TRBV10-2
j_call: TRBJ2-7
d_call: .

cdr3_nt: TGTGCCAGCAGTGAATCGGACAGGGGGCTCACTGAAGCTTTCTTT
cdr3_aa: CASSESDRGLTEAFF
clone_size: .
v_call: TRBV6-1
j_call: TRBJ1-1
d_call: TRBD1

cdr3_nt: TGTGCCAGCAGCTTGTACCCGGACAGCTATAATTCACCCCTCCACTTT
cdr3_aa: CASSLYPDSYNSPLHF
clone_size: .
v_call: TRBV5-8
j_call: TRBJ1-6
d_call: .

cdr3_nt: TGTGCCAGCAGCCCGGTTGGGTCAAAGAACACTGAAGCTTTCTTT
cdr3_aa: CASSPVGSKNTEAFF
clone_size: .
v_call: TRBV5-5
j_call: TRBJ1-1
d_call: .

cdr3_nt: TGTGCCAGCACCTCCCCCCGGGCGGGGGTCTACGAGCAGTACTTC
cdr3_aa: CASTSPRAGVYEQYF
clone_size: .
v_call: TRBV27
j_call: TRBJ2-7
d_call: TRBD2

cdr3_nt: TGTGCCATCGGCCCTTGGGGGTCTAGCACAGATACGCAGTATTTT
cdr3_aa: CAIGPWGSSTDTQYF
clone_size: .
v_call: TRBV10-3
j_call: TRBJ2-3
d_call: .